This T cell receptor beta chain was sequenced for a study of T cells in Graves' hyperthyroidism and ophthalmopathy. TCR beta CDR3 sequences were amplified from RNA transcripts. The HTBI primer set drove a first-round RT-PCR of the TCR CDR3. Each CDR3 protein is one row after TCRdb ran MiXCR on the multiplex PCR reads. Found here are about 500,000 distinct CDR3 sequences, about 16% of them singletons; the top ten hold over 25%. Of note for this clonotype: Its ends do not fully match the called genes, so a read error is possible.

The germline CDR1 and CDR2 sequences are SGHTA and FQGNSA. This CDR3 is built from 13 residues. This receptor was identified in a woman aged 25 to 45 with Graves' ophthalmopathy. Sample: blood. The gene calls are TRBV7-2 and TRBJ2-7; D remains unclear. The CDR3 is CVSSLDYVYEQYF. CDR3 nucleotide sequence: TGTGTCAGCAGCTTAGATTACGTTTACGAGCAGTACTTC.